Listed here are 3 T cell receptor beta chains from one sample, sequenced in a study of spatial heterogeneity in lung cancer. TCRdb fed the 5' RACE reads into MiXCR, producing one record per CDR3 protein. Among around 48,000 distinct CDR3 sequences listed, roughly 5% were seen once. Time point in this sample: sample taken at primary tumor resection. The specimen was PBMCs, collected at surgery. Source of these receptors: a male donor with early-stage non-small cell lung cancer.

At least ten counts were recorded for this clonotype. The chain uses TRBV7-6 and TRBJ2-3, with no clear D. The V gene's germline CDR1 is SGHVS and CDR2 FNYEAQ. The CDR3 sequence is 14 residues long. V gave up 5 bases and J gave up 7 bases, with 16 bases separating them. The CDR3 nucleotides are TGTGCCAGCAGCCCGAGGCTCTCCCGAAATACGCAGTATTTT. As protein: CASSPRLSRNTQYF.

By share, this clonotype counts as medium-sized. The chain uses TRBV13 and TRBJ2-1; D is perhaps TRBD2 (5 bases). This CDR3 contains 15 residues. Germline CDR1 PRHDT, CDR2 FYEKMQ (reference sequence). V lost 0 bases to trimming and J lost 5 bases, with 11 bases between them. Written as DNA, the CDR3 is TGTGCCAGCAGCTTAGGCTGGCGGGCCGACAATGAGCAGTTCTTC. This gives the protein CASSLGWRADNEQFF.

This clonotype was detected many times. The V gene is TRBV30, the J gene TRBJ1-5; a possible D gene is TRBD1 (6 bases). The CDR3 totals 14 residues. Germline values: CDR1 GTSNPN, CDR2 SVGIG (reference sequence). Trimming removed 1 base at V and 7 bases at J, with 14 bases between. This chain's CDR3 is CAWSEDTQGQPQHF. The CDR3 coding sequence is TGTGCCTGGAGTGAAGACACGCAGGGGCAGCCCCAGCATTTT.